This is a list of T cell receptor beta chains from one sample in a study of blood T cell repertoires in COVID-19. Profiled with immunoSEQ multiplex PCR; TCRdb holds only in-frame clones, not every one. The table shows around 68,000 clones, with approximately 83% occurring only once. The sequenced material came from peripheral blood. These receptors were obtained from a man aged 40-49 years with COVID-19, enrolled during active disease. The CDR3 runs from the conserved cysteine through the conserved F or W.

CASSGGTGRTYEQYF	TRBV5-1	TRBJ2-7
CSAGTGGSDTQYF	TRBV29-1	TRBJ2-3
CASSLYTGTGAIEQYF	TRBV28	TRBJ2-7
CASSETGNEQFF	TRBV2	TRBJ2-1
CASSFGGVIQGDQYF	TRBV28	TRBJ2-5
CASSDRAGANVLTF	TRBV7-9	TRBJ2-6
CASRPPGFQETQYF	TRBV6-5	TRBJ2-5
CASSSNRGTEAFF	TRBV7-3	TRBJ1-1
CASSPGGTVQYF	TRBV7-3	TRBJ2-7
CASRPRDSREKLFF	TRBV28	TRBJ1-4
CAISRGSYEQYF	TRBV10-3	TRBJ2-7
CASSEGTVNSPLHF	TRBV7-9	TRBJ1-6
CASKPGTSAYEQYF	TRBV6-5	TRBJ2-7
CASSSTGGEKLFF	TRBV19	TRBJ1-4
CASSEQGQDQDTQYF	TRBV2	TRBJ2-3
CASSMRVEQPQHF	TRBV19	TRBJ1-5
CASSVGTGGYSYNEQFF	TRBV9	TRBJ2-1
CRGTVYNEQFF	TRBV29-1	TRBJ2-1
CASSRKPLLLADSYEQYF	TRBV5-6	TRBJ2-7
CASTKTGRGNQPQHF	TRBV27	TRBJ1-5
CASGSLDTQYF	TRBV7-8	TRBJ2-3
CASSLPPTGYGNTIYF	TRBV5-4	TRBJ1-3
CASSLGDGGGLGYTF	TRBV5-4	TRBJ1-2
CASSLEGAGYTF	TRBV28	TRBJ1-2
CASSYNGGAGEQYF	TRBV6-5	TRBJ2-7
CASSGQVNYGYTF	TRBV5-4	TRBJ1-2
CASSPQRADTQYF	TRBV7-8	TRBJ2-3
CASSFRTEGEKLFF	TRBV6-5	TRBJ1-4
CASRTGTGVFGELFF	TRBV6-5	TRBJ2-2
CASSVEGSYEQYF	TRBV5-1	TRBJ2-7
CASGLVGAGVGELFF	TRBV12-5	TRBJ2-2
CASSWGGNSPLHF	TRBV19	TRBJ1-6